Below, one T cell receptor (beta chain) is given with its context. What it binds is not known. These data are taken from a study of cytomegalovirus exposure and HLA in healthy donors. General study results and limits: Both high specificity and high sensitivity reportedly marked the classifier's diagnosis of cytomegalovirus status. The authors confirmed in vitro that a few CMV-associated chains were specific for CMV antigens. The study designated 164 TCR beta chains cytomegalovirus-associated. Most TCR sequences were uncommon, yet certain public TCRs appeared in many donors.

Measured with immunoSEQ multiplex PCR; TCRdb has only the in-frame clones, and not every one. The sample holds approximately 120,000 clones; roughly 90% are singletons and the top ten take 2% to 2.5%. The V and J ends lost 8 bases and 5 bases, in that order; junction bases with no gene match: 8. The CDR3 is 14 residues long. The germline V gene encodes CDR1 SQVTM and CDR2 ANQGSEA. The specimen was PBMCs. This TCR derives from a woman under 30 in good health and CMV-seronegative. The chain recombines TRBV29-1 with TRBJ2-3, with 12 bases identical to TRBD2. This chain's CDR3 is CSLSSGGALDTQYF. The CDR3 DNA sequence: TGCAGCCTTTCTAGCGGGGGGGCACTAGATACGCAGTATTTT.